The table lists the clone carrying this T cell receptor beta chain with many counts. Source study methods: Researchers built a distant-metastasis classifier for papillary thyroid cancer that drew on CDR3 differences across clinicopathological groups. MiXCR was used by TCRdb to re-call the PCR reads. TCRdb, not the authors, supplied the V and J calls. The sample consists of about 43,000 clones, under 4% of them appearing once. Each patient came to thyroid surgery without any prior treatment (of any kind). Looked up from germline, CDR1 is SGHDN and CDR2 is FVKESK. The CDR3 contains 16 residues. Trimming left V 1 base short and J 5 bases short, with 18 bases between. This sample was taken from a study of metastatic and nonmetastatic thyroid tumors.

V is TRBV14 and J is TRBJ2-7; weak D call: TRBD2 (6 bases). This receptor was identified in a female donor with papillary thyroid cancer or a benign thyroid nodule (not recorded which). Some clones in this sample may be carry-over from other donors' samples. The sample consisted of blood. Here the CDR3 reads CASSQGSSAGLDEQYF. CDR3 sequence (DNA): TGTGCCAGCAGCCAAGGATCCTCTGCGGGATTGGACGAGCAGTACTTC.